This T cell receptor beta chain is from a study of beta chain features in type 1 diabetes. This clone occurred a few times. Of the isolated RNA, all was reverse transcribed, and so the sequenced material was expressed TCRB transcripts. Only in-frame clones appear in the TCRdb table, and some are missing; sequencing was by immunoSEQ multiplex PCR. In the table there are a few hundred thousand clones, around 26% of which are singletons. Germline loops: CDR1 GTSNPN, CDR2 SVGIG (reference sequence). V was trimmed by 0 bases and J by 8 bases, leaving 8 bases between them. The length of the CDR3 is 12 residues.

Material: central memory CD4+ T cells from blood. The source is a young man in good health. The chain has TRBV30 and TRBJ2-1; no clear D. DNA for the CDR3: TGTGCCTGGAGTGTAGTGGGCCATGAGCAGTTCTTC. Encoded protein: CAWSVVGHEQFF.